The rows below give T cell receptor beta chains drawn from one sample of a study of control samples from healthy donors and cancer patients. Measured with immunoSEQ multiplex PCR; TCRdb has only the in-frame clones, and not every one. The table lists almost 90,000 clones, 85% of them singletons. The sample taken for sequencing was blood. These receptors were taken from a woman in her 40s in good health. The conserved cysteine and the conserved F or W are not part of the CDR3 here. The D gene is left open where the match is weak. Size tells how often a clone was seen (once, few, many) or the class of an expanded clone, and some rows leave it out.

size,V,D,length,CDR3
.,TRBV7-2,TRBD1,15,ASSPGQGFVAKNIQY
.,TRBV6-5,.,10,ASSWTVYEQY
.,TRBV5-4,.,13,ASSLNSTHLGEQY
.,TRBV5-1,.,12,ASSLDSGSNEQY
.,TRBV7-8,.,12,ASSLGGGPVEQY
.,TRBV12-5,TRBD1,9,ASGTGQGAF
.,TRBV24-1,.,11,ATSEQGQETQY
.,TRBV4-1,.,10,ASSQDANTIY
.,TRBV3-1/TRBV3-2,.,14,ASSPSRGGGTDTQY
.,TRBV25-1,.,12,ASIKGQNTGELF
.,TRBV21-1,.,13,ASSSLEHSYNEQF
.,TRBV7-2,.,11,ASSLTAYNEQF
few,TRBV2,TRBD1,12,ASTQNRGQETQY
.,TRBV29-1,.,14,SVEAEGGGTNEKLF
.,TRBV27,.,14,ASSLLSGPRVEKLF
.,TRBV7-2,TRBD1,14,ASSLWQGAISYEQY
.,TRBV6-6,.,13,ASSYSTAWSQPQH
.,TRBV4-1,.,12,ASSPGRGWAEAF
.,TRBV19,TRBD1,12,ASSTGQSYSPLH
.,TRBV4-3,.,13,ASSPNRQSLYEQY
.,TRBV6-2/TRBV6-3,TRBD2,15,ASSYTGLAASTDTQY
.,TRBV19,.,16,ASSIDGDRRANTGELF
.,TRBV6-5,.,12,ASSYSTGPNGYT
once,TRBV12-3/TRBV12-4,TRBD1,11,ASSDRGDSPLH
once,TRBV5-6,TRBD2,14,ASSLGLAGAFYEQY
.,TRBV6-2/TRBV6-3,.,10,ASRYLAGELF
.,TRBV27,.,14,ASRVLPGQSNSPLH
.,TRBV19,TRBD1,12,ATDRAEAGNTIY
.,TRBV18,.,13,ASSPAAGGGTEAF
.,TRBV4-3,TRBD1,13,ASSQDRVDRSPLH
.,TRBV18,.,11,ASSPVGLSEAF
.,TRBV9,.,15,ASSVDARDIRGYGYT
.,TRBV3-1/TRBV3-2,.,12,ASSQMGAVYEQY
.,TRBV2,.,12,ASSEGEGRTEAF
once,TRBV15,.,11,ATSRDRTGELF
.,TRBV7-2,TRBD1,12,ASSLTGGSYEQY
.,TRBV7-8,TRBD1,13,ASSPGGTGAYEQY
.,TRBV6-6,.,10,ASWREDYGYT
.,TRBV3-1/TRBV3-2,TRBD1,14,ASSQEYGTGTRGYT
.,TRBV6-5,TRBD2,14,ASSYSGLAGGNEQF
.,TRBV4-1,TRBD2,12,ASSQPGLADEQY
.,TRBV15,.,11,ATSRAPGREAF
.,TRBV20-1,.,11,SASGGMNTEAF
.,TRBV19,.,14,ASSILPTDSSYEQY